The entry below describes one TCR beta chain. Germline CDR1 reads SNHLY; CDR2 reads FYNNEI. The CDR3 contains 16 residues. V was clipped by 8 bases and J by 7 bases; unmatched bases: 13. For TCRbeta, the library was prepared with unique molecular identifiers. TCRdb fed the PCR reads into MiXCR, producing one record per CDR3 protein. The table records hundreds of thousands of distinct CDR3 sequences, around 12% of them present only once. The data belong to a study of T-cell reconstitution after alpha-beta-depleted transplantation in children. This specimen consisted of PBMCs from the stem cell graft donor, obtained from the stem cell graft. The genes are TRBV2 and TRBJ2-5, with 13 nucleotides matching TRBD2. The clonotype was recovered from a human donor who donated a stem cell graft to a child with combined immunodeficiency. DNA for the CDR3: TGTGCCAGCGGGGGACTAGCGGGACCGGAGGAGGGGACCCAGTACTTC. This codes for CASGGLAGPEEGTQYF.